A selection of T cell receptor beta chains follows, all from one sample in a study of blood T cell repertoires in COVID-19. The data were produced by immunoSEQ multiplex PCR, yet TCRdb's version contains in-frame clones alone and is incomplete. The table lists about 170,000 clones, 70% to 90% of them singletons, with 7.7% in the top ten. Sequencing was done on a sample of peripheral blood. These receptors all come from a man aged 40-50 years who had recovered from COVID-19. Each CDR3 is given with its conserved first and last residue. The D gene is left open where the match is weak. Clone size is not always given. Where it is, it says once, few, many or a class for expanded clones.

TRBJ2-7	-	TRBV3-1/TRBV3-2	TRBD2	TGTGCCAGCAGCCAAGGAAAGGGGACTAGTTCCTACGAGCAGTACTTC	CASSQGKGTSSYEQYF
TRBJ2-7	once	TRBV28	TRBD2	TGTGCCAGCAGTTTATGGGGGCTAGCGGGAGTTATAGAGCAGTACTTC	CASSLWGLAGVIEQYF
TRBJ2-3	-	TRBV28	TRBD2	TGTGCCAGCAGTTTAGTCCCCAGCGGGGGGTACACAGATACGCAGTATTTT	CASSLVPSGGYTDTQYF
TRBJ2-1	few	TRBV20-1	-	TGCAGTGGGGGAGAATACAATGAGCAGTTCTTC	CSGGEYNEQFF
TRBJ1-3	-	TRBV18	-	TGTGCCAGCTCTCGGGACATCTCTGGAAACACCATATATTTT	CASSRDISGNTIYF
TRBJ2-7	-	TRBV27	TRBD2	TGTGCCAGCAGTTTATCACCCCCAAGACTAGCGACCGGCTCCTACGAGCAGTACTTC	CASSLSPPRLATGSYEQYF
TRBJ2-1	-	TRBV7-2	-	TGTGCCAGCAGCTTAGTTTGGGTGGGGGGTGTATCCTACAATGAGCAGTTCTTC	CASSLVWVGGVSYNEQFF
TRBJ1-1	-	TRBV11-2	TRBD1	TGTGCCAGCAGCTTAACCCCGGGACAGGGGGCGCATCAGGCTTTCTTT	CASSLTPGQGAHQAFF
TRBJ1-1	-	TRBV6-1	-	TGTGCCAGCAGTGAAGTCCCCTATAGAGGAGCTTTCTTT	CASSEVPYRGAFF
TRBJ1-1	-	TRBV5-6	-	TGTGCCAGCAGCTTGGGGGGGCGGGGGCTCACTGAAGCTTTCTTT	CASSLGGRGLTEAFF
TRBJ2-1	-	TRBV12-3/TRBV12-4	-	TGTGCCAGCAGTTTATTATATGAGCAGTTCTTC	CASSLLYEQFF
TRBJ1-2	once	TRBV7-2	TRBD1	TGTGCCAGCAAACTCGGGGACAGCAATGGCTACACCTTC	CASKLGDSNGYTF
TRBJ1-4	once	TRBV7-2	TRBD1	TGTGCCAGCAGCTTAGTAACAGGGGATGAAAAACTGTTTTTT	CASSLVTGDEKLFF
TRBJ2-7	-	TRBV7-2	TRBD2	TGTGCCAGCGCTTCCTCTAGCGGGGGCTCCTACGAGCAGTACTTC	CASASSSGGSYEQYF
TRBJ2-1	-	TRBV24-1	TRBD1	TGTGCCACCAGTGATGCTGACAGGGCCACCCAGTTCTTC	CATSDADRATQFF
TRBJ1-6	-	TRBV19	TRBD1	TGTGCCAGTCGCCCACGGGACAGATATTCACCCCTCCACTTT	CASRPRDRYSPLHF
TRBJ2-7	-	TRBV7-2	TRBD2	TGTGCCAGCAGCCTGGAGGGAGGGACCTACTACGAGCAGTACTTC	CASSLEGGTYYEQYF
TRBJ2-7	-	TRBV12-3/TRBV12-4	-	TGTGCCAGCATGCAGTTCTCCTACGAGCAGTACTTC	CASMQFSYEQYF
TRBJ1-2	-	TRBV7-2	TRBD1	TGTGCCAGCAGCCCGACAGGGGAGAGCTACTATGGCTACACCTTC	CASSPTGESYYGYTF
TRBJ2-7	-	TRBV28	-	TGTGCCAGCAGTTTACTCCATCTAGACGAGCAGTACTTC	CASSLLHLDEQYF
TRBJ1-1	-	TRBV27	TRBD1	TGTGCCAGCAGTGGAGGGGGCCCGAACACTGAAGCTTTCTTT	CASSGGGPNTEAFF
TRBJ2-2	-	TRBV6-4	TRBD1	TGTGCCAGCAGCCAGGGGGCGGACGGAACCGGGGAGCTGTTTTTT	CASSQGADGTGELFF
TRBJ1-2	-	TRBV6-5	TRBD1	TGTGCCAGCAGTTACTCTTGGACAGGGGGCGTGTGTGGCTACACCTTC	CASSYSWTGGVCGYTF
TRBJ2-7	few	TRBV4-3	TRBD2	TGCGCCAGCAGCCCCCAGTCCCTAGCGGGAGCTGGGGAGCAGTACTTC	CASSPQSLAGAGEQYF
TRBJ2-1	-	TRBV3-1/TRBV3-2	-	TGTGCCAGCAGCCACCTAGCAGATACAACCCAGCAGTTCTTC	CASSHLADTTQQFF
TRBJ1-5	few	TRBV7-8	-	TGTGCCAGCAGCTACTTCCGGGACGATTCAAACGGGGGAGCCCAGCATTTT	CASSYFRDDSNGGAQHF
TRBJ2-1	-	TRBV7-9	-	TGTGCCAGCAGCTTAGGGACACAGGGATGGGGAAATGAGCAGTTCTTC	CASSLGTQGWGNEQFF